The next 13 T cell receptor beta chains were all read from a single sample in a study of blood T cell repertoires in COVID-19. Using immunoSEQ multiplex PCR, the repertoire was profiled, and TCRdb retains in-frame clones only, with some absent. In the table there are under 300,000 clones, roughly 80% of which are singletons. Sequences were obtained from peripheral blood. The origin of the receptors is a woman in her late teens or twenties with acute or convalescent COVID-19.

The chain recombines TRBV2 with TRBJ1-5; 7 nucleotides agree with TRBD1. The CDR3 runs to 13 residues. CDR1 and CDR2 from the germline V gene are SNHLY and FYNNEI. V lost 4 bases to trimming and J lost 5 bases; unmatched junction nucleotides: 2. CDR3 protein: CASSGDRDQPQHF. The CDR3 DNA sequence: TGTGCCAGCAGTGGGGACAGAGATCAGCCCCAGCATTTT.

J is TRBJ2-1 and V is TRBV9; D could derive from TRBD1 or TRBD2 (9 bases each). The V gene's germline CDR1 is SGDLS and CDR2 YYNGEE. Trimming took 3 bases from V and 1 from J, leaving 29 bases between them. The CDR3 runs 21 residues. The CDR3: CASSDPGQGSIAGESYNEQFF. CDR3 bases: TGTGCCAGCAGCGACCCGGGACAGGGTTCAATAGCGGGAGAGTCCTACAATGAGCAGTTCTTC.

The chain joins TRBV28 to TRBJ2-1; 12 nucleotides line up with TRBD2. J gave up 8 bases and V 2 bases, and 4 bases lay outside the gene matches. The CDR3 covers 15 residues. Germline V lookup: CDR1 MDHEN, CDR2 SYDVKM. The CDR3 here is CASSLGLAGTYEQFF. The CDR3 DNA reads TGTGCCAGCAGTTTAGGACTAGCGGGGACATATGAGCAGTTCTTC.

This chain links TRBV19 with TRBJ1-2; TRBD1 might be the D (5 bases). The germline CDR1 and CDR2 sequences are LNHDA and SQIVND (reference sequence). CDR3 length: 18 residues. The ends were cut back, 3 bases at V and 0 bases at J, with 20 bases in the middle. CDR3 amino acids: CASSIRGALTRANYGYTF. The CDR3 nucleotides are TGTGCCAGTAGTATTCGCGGGGCACTGACAAGAGCTAACTATGGCTACACCTTC.

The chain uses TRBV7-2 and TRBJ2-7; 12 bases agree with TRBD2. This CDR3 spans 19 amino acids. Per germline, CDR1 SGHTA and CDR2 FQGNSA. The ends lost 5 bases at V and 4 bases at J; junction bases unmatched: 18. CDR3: CASSPSTFGLLAGGYEQYF. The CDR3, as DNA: TGTGCCAGCAGCCCATCTACGTTCGGGTTACTAGCGGGAGGTTACGAGCAGTACTTC.

This CDR3 is CASSLTLAGGQNEQFF. CDR3 nucleotides: TGCGCCAGCAGCCTAACACTAGCGGGAGGGCAGAATGAGCAGTTCTTC. V and J are TRBV4-1 and TRBJ2-1; 13 nucleotides agree with TRBD2. V lost 4 bases, J lost 7 bases, and 7 bases stayed unmatched. The germline V gene has CDR1 MGHRA and CDR2 YSYEKL. This CDR3 comprises 16 residues.

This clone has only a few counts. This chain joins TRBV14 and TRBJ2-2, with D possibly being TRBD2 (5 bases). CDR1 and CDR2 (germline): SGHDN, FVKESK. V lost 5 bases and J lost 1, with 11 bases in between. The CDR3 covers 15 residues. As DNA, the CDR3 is TGTGCCAGCAGCTTGCTTAGCGTGAACACCGGGGAGCTGTTTTTT. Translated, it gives CASSLLSVNTGELFF.

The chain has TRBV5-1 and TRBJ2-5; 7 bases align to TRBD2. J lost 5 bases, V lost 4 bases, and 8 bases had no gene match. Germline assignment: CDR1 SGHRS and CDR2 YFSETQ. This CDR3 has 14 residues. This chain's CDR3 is CASSTRSRGETQYF. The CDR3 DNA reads TGCGCCAGCAGCACCCGCTCGCGGGGGGAGACCCAGTACTTC.

The chain's CDR3 is CASSIFIGELFF. In DNA, the CDR3 is TGTGCCAGTAGTATTTTTATTGGGGAGCTGTTTTTT. The chain employs TRBV19 and TRBJ2-2; no reliable D call. Germline loops: CDR1 LNHDA, CDR2 SQIVND (reference sequence). Trimming took off 3 bases at V and 8 bases at J, with 7 bases between the two ends. The CDR3 is 12 amino acids.

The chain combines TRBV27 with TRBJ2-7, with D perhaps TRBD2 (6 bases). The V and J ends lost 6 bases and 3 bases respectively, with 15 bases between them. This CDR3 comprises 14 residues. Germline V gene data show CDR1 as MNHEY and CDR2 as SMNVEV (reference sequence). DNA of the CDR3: TGTGCCAGCAGCCAATCGGGGGTGTACTACGAGCAGTACTTC. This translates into CASSQSGVYYEQYF.

CDR3 residues: CASSLWQGPSPLHF. As DNA, the CDR3 is TGTGCCAGCAGTTTATGGCAGGGTCCCTCACCCCTCCACTTT. This chain uses TRBV27 with TRBJ1-6, with a tentative D call TRBD1 (5 bases). The CDR3 runs to 14 residues. Trimming took off 1 base at V and 10 bases at J, with 11 bases between the two ends. Germline values: CDR1 MNHEY, CDR2 SMNVEV (reference sequence).

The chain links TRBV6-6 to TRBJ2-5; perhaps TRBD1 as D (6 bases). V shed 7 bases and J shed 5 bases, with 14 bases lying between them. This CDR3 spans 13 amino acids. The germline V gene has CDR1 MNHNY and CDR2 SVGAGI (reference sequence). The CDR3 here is CASNPYRVETQYF. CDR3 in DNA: TGTGCCAGCAATCCCTACAGGGTGGAGACCCAGTACTTC.

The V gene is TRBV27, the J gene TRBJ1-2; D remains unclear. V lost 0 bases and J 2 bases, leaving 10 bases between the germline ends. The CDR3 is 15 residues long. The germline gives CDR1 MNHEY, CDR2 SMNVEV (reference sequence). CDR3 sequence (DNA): TGTGCCAGCAGTTTATCGACCCGGGAAAACTATGGCTACACCTTC. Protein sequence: CASSLSTRENYGYTF.